Given below is one T cell receptor beta chain in context. Its antigen is currently unknown. The sample originates from a study of blood T cells in healthy people across ages. Study-level findings and limits: Higher diversity and more naive CD4+ cells were features of long-lived donors, compared to aged donors.

Every donor provided 9.5 to 10 milliliters of peripheral blood. Together with a sample-barcoded 5' primer, a J-beta primer mix was included in a second PCR lasting roughly 6 to 12 cycles. Through a template-switch adaptor with 12 random nucleotides, each cDNA molecule received a tag. TCRdb passed the 5' RACE reads through MiXCR, listing each CDR3 protein once. This table has some 1.1 million distinct CDR3 sequences, around two fifths appearing once. This receptor was identified in a man in his late teens or twenties in good health. Source material: blood.

In DNA form, the CDR3 reads TGTGCCAGCCGAGGTGGGGGACAGACCCAGTACTTC. It translates to CASRGGGQTQYF. This chain links TRBV12-3 or TRBV12-4 with TRBJ2-7; D is possibly TRBD1 or TRBD2 (5 bases each). The last part of the DNA fits TRBJ2-5 better; the J call may be wrong. This CDR3 spans 12 amino acids.